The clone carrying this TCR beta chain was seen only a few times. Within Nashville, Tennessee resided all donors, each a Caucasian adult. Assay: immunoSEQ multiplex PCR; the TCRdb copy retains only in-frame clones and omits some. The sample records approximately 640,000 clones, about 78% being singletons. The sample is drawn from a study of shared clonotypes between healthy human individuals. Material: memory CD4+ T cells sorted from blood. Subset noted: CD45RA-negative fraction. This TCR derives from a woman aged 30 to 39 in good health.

CDR3 sequence: CASSFGGRGIGNTIYF. DNA for the CDR3: TGTGCCAGCAGCTTTGGGGGCAGGGGGATCGGAAACACCATATATTTT. The chain combines TRBV7-9 with TRBJ1-3; 7 bases line up with TRBD1. The CDR3 consists of 16 residues. Germline V gene lookup returns CDR1 SEHNR and CDR2 FQNEAQ (reference sequence). V dropped 3 bases and J dropped 4; count of bases not matched to a gene: 9.